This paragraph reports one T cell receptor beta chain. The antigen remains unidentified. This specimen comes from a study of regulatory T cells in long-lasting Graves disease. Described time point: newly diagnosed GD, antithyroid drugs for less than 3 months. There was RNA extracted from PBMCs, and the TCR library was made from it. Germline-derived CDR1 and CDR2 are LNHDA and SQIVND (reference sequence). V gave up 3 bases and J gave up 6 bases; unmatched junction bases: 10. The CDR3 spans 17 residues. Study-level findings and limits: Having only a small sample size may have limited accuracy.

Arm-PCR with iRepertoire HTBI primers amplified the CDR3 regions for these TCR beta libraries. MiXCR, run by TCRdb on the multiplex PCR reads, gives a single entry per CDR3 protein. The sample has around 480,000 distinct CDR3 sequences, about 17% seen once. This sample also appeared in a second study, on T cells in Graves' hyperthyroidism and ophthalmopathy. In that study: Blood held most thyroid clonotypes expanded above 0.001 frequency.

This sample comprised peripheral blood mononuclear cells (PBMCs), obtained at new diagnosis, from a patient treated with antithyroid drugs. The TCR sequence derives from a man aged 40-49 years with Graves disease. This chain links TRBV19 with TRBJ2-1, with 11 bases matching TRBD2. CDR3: CASSILSSGRSVNEQFF. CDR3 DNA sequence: TGTGCCAGTAGTATTTTGTCTAGCGGGAGGTCTGTCAATGAGCAGTTCTTC.